The 9 T cell receptor beta chains listed next were all sequenced from one sample in a study of cytomegalovirus exposure and HLA in healthy donors (dated by TCRdb to about 2017). Library creation used the immunoSEQ multiplex PCR assay. A mixture of 60 forward primers for TCR Vbeta segments and 13 reverse primers for TCR Jbeta segments was used in the multiplex PCR. The clones in this table, taken by TCRdb from immuneACCESS, are in-frame only. Not every clone is retained; where verified, under half of the shortfall comes from an unresolved V gene, and the cause of the rest is unknown. This sample gives 180,000 or so clones in total; 70% to 80% of them show up just once. Together, the top ten hold less than 4.5% of the sample. Specimen: PBMCs. These receptors all come from an older woman in good health and CMV-seropositive.

This clone has just a few counts. The chain recombines TRBV6-1 with TRBJ2-6; D remains unclear. The CDR3 covers 15 residues. The germline V and J ends were trimmed by 7 bases and 0 bases, with 10 bases remaining between them. Germline V lookup: CDR1 MNHNS, CDR2 SASEGT. The CDR3 loop reads CASNQLASGANVLTF. Written as DNA, the CDR3 is TGTGCCAGCAATCAGTTGGCCTCTGGGGCCAACGTCCTGACTTTC.

V gene TRBV21-1 combines with J gene TRBJ2-2; the table calls TRBD1, which could not be checked here. TRBV21-1 is annotated as a pseudogene. There are 16 residues in the CDR3. This CDR3 reads CASSPGGQADTGELFF. The CDR3 DNA reads as TGTGCCAGCAGCCCTGGGGGACAGGCAGACACCGGGGAGCTGTTTTTT.

The sample holds one count of this clone. The rearrangement joins TRBV9 to TRBJ1-6; the D is unclear. V dropped 6 bases and J dropped 0 bases, with 13 bases sitting between them. CDR1 is SGDLS, CDR2 YYNGEE, per germline. This CDR3 region has 16 residues. The CDR3 DNA reads TGTGCCAGCACCCCCGACGGGAGCTCCTATAATTCACCCCTCCACTTT. The encoded protein is CASTPDGSSYNSPLHF.

The rearrangement uses TRBV13 and TRBJ2-1, with a possible D match to TRBD2 (5 bases). The germline V gene has CDR1 PRHDT and CDR2 FYEKMQ (reference sequence). The germline V and J ends were trimmed by 4 bases and 8 bases, with 15 bases remaining between them. The CDR3 covers 14 residues. This chain's CDR3 is CASSSPLLEDEQFF. The CDR3 DNA reads TGTGCCAGCAGCTCCCCCCTACTAGAAGATGAGCAGTTCTTC.

This clone has just a few counts. V gene TRBV2 combines with J gene TRBJ1-3; a weak D match, TRBD1 (6 bases). This CDR3 is 18 amino acids long. Germline CDR1 SNHLY, CDR2 FYNNEI. V was cut by 4 bases and J by 3 bases, with 22 bases left in between. In DNA, the CDR3 is TGTGCCAGCAGTGTCTTCGGGGGGCCGGGAGGACTTGGAAACACCATATATTTT. Its translation is CASSVFGGPGGLGNTIYF.

The gene calls are TRBV7-3 and TRBJ2-2; TRBD2 agrees at 9 bases. Germline assignment: CDR1 SGHTA and CDR2 FQGTGA. The trim removed 5 bases at V and 4 bases at J, leaving 5 bases unmatched. This CDR3 contains 15 residues. DNA for the CDR3: TGTGCCAGCAGCCCTCAGACTAGCGGCACCGGGGAGCTGTTTTTT. Translated, it gives CASSPQTSGTGELFF.

Comments on this clone: One junction end does not reproduce the germline sequence, and a read error may be involved. This sequence joins TRBV5-1 and TRBJ2-6, with TRBD2 identical over 14 bases. CDR1 and CDR2 from the germline V gene are SGHRS and YFSETQ. This CDR3 is 18 amino acids long. The CDR3 sequence is CASSQTSGGASGANGLTF. The CDR3 coding sequence is TGCGCCAGCAGCCAGACTAGCGGGGGGGCCTCTGGGGCCAACGGCCTGACTTTC.

The rearrangement joins TRBV2 to TRBJ2-6, with a weak D call TRBD2 (5 bases). This CDR3 contains 17 residues. Germline CDR1 is SNHLY and CDR2 is FYNNEI. Deletions cut 6 bases from V and 0 bases from J, with 15 bases between. CDR3 loop: CASRELSGFSGANVLTF. In DNA, the CDR3 is TGTGCCAGCAGAGAACTTTCGGGGTTCTCTGGGGCCAACGTCCTGACTTTC.

V gene TRBV19 combines with J gene TRBJ1-2; no clear D gene. This CDR3 spans 14 amino acids. V shed 6 bases and J shed 4 bases, with 15 bases lying between them. The germline V gene encodes CDR1 LNHDA and CDR2 SQIVND (reference sequence). The DNA for the CDR3 is TGTGCCAGTAGCGGTTCAGGAGGGTCCTATGGCTACACCTTC. Its protein product is CASSGSGGSYGYTF.